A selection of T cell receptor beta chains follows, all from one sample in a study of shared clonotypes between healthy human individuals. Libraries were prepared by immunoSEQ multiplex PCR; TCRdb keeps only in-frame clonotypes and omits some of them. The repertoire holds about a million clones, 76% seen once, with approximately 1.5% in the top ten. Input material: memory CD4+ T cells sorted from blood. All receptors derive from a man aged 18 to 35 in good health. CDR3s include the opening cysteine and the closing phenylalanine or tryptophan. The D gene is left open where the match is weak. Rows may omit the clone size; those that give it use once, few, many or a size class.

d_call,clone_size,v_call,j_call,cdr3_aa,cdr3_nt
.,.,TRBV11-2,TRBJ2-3,CASSLLGPDTQYF,TGTGCCAGCAGCTTGTTAGGGCCAGATACGCAGTATTTT
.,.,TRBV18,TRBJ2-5,CASCDSQETQYF,TGTGCCAGCTGCGACAGCCAAGAGACCCAGTACTTC
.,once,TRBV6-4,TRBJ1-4,CASSEQLNEKLFF,TGTGCCAGCAGTGAGCAGCTTAATGAAAAACTGTTTTTT
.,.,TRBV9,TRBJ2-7,CASSVRQGGQEQYF,TGTGCCAGCAGCGTCAGACAGGGAGGGCAAGAGCAGTACTTC
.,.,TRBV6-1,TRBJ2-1,CASSWGFYNEQFF,TGTGCCAGCAGTTGGGGATTCTACAATGAGCAGTTCTTC
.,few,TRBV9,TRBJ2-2,CASSAAGGYTGELFF,TGTGCCAGCAGCGCCGCGGGTGGTTACACCGGGGAGCTGTTTTTT
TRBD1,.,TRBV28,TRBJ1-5,CASSRRGRGTNQPQHF,TGTGCCAGCAGTCGTAGGGGGCGGGGTACCAATCAGCCCCAGCATTTT
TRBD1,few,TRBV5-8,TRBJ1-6,CASSSTKTGYNSPLHF,TGTGCCAGCAGCTCCACGAAGACAGGGTATAATTCACCCCTCCACTTT
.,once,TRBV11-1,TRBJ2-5,CASSLAQGRDQETQYF,TGTGCCAGCAGCTTAGCGCAGGGGAGGGACCAAGAGACCCAGTACTTC
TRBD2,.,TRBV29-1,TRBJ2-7,CSVGLAAYEQYF,TGCAGCGTTGGACTAGCGGCCTACGAGCAGTACTTC
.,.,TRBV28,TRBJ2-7,CASSLANLYEQYF,TGTGCCAGCAGTTTGGCGAACCTCTACGAGCAGTACTTC
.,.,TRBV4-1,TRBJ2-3,CASSQTWTDTQYF,TGCGCCAGCAGCCAAACTTGGACAGATACGCAGTATTTT
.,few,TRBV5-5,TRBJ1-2,CASSPALQGGYGYTF,TGTGCCAGCAGCCCGGCTCTTCAGGGAGGCTATGGCTACACCTTC
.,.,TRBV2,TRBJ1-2,CASSEARNLPYGYTF,TGTGCCAGCAGTGAAGCGCGGAACCTACCCTATGGCTACACCTTC
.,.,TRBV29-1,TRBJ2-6,CSVARNPGANVLTF,TGCAGCGTTGCTCGGAACCCTGGGGCCAACGTCCTGACTTTC
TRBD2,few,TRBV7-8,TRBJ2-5,CASSLSTSGRVEETQYF,TGTGCCAGCAGCTTATCGACTAGCGGGAGGGTGGAGGAGACCCAGTACTTC
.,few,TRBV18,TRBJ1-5,CASSPDRNQPQHF,TGTGCCAGCTCACCGGACCGAAATCAGCCCCAGCATTTT
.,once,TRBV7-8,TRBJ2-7,CASSFVLGEQYF,TGTGCCAGCAGCTTCGTCCTGGGCGAGCAGTACTTC
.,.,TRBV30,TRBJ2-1,CAWSVLIENWHNEQFF,TGTGCCTGGAGTGTCTTGATTGAGAATTGGCACAATGAGCAGTTCTTC
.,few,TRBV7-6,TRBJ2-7,CASSPGRWGQGEQYF,TGTGCCAGCAGCCCTGGGCGGTGGGGCCAGGGGGAGCAGTACTTC
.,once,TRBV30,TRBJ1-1,CAWSRGGMNTEAFF,TGTGCCTGGTCCCGGGGGGGCATGAACACTGAAGCTTTCTTT
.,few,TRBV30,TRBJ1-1,CAWSPKSRGNTEAFF,TGTGCCTGGAGCCCTAAGAGCAGGGGGAACACTGAAGCTTTCTTT
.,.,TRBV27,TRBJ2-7,CASSLSSGYGLGEQYF,TGTGCCAGCAGTTTATCGTCCGGATACGGCCTCGGCGAGCAGTACTTC
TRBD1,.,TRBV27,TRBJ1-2,CASTSLGQGFYGYTF,TGTGCCAGCACCTCCCTCGGACAGGGATTCTATGGCTACACCTTC
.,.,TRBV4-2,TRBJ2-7,CASNSWATGVNEQYF,TGTGCCAGCAACTCATGGGCTACCGGGGTTAACGAGCAGTACTTC
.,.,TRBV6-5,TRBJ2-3,CASSYSGTTDTQYF,TGTGCCAGCAGTTACTCAGGAACCACAGATACGCAGTATTTT
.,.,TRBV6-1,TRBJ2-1,CASSEAWAGNNEQFF,TGTGCCAGCAGTGAAGCGTGGGCGGGCAACAATGAGCAGTTCTTC
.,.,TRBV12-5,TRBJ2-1,CASGSGPPQGNEQFF,TGTGCTAGTGGTTCGGGACCTCCTCAGGGAAATGAGCAGTTCTTC